A single sample gave rise to the 9 T cell receptor beta chains below, sequenced in a study of graft-versus-host responses after intestinal transplantation. Their specific antigens are unknown. Here immunoSEQ multiplex PCR was the method, and the copy in TCRdb shows in-frame clones only, minus some. The data show more than 95,000 clones, approximately 90% seen once. Sequencing was performed on unstimulated CD4+ T cells sorted from spleen or lymph node cells, taken before intestinal transplant. The source is a human donor who received an intestinal transplant.

The V call is TRBV2, the J call TRBJ1-5; tentative D call: TRBD1 (5 bases). The length of the CDR3 is 16 residues. V gave up 4 bases and J gave up 7 bases, with 20 bases separating them. The V gene's germline CDR1 is SNHLY and CDR2 FYNNEI. The CDR3: CASSASGRVVGQPQHF. CDR3 nucleotides: TGTGCCAGCAGTGCTTCAGGGAGGGTCGTCGGCCAGCCCCAGCATTTT.

This chain joins TRBV28 and TRBJ2-7; maybe TRBD1 (6 bases). V lost 7 bases, J lost 0 bases, and 7 bases lay in between. CDR1 is MDHEN, CDR2 SYDVKM, per germline. CDR3 size: 12 residues. The CDR3 region has the DNA TGTGCCAGCACAGGGGTCTCCTACGAGCAGTACTTC. Amino acids: CASTGVSYEQYF.

The chain joins TRBV18 to TRBJ2-7; 8 bases line up with TRBD2. CDR3 size: 15 residues. Germline CDR1 is KGHSH and CDR2 is LQKENI. The V and J ends lost 5 bases and 1 base, in that order; junction bases with no gene match: 7. The CDR3 region is CASSASGGASYEQYF. The DNA for the CDR3 is TGTGCCAGCTCAGCTTCCGGGGGGGCGTCCTACGAGCAGTACTTC.

This clone was found once. This chain links TRBV28 with TRBJ1-2; TRBD1 aligns across 7 bases. CDR3 length equals 14 residues. Germline CDR1 and CDR2: MDHEN and SYDVKM. After removal of 5 bases from V and 8 bases from J, the junction contained 11 bases not matched to a gene. For the CDR3, the DNA is TGTGCCAGCAGTATGTCCGGGACAGTCCGGGGCTACACCTTC. Translated: CASSMSGTVRGYTF.

The chain combines TRBV7-8 with TRBJ1-1; D is unclear. Germline CDR1 and CDR2: SGHVS and FQNEAQ. V was pared by 6 bases and J by 0 bases, with 8 bases between. CDR3 length equals 13 residues. The CDR3 region is CASRLSVNTEAFF. In nucleotides, the CDR3 is TGTGCCAGCAGATTATCCGTGAACACTGAAGCTTTCTTT.

V gene TRBV4-1 combines with J gene TRBJ2-1, with 9 bases identical to TRBD2. The germline V gene encodes CDR1 MGHRA and CDR2 YSYEKL. This CDR3 is 12 amino acids long. J was trimmed by 10 bases and V by 6 bases; bases with no gene match: 4. The CDR3 sequence: CASSISGGEQFF. The CDR3 DNA sequence: TGCGCCAGCAGTATCAGCGGGGGGGAGCAGTTCTTC.

The chain joins TRBV5-5 to TRBJ2-1; 11 positions match TRBD1. CDR1 is SGHKS, CDR2 YYEKEE, per germline (reference sequence). The CDR3 covers 15 residues. Germline trimming cut 2 bases from V and 6 bases from J; bases unmatched to any gene: 4. Here the CDR3 reads CASSLFGTGGNEQFF. Here the CDR3 DNA reads TGTGCCAGCAGCTTATTCGGGACAGGGGGCAATGAGCAGTTCTTC.

The chain recombines TRBV9 with TRBJ1-2, with 8 bases aligning to TRBD1. The germline V gene encodes CDR1 SGDLS and CDR2 YYNGEE. This CDR3 spans 16 amino acids. Trimming cost V 0 bases and J 7 bases; bases outside gene matches: 11. The CDR3 bases are TGTGCCAGCAGCGTAGGTCCAGGGGGCAAGCAAGTTGGCTACACCTTC. Its translation is CASSVGPGGKQVGYTF.

The chain carries TRBV18 and TRBJ1-2, with D perhaps matching TRBD1 (6 bases). Germline CDR1 is KGHSH and CDR2 is LQKENI. The CDR3 covers 17 residues. The V end was cut by 4 bases, the J end by 2 bases, with 20 bases between. In DNA form, the CDR3 reads TGTGCCAGCTCACTTAACGTAGGACAGACAAAAAACTATGGCTACACCTTC. This codes for CASSLNVGQTKNYGYTF.